The sequence of this TCR beta chain was determined in a study of technical replicates of blood from several donors. V lost 0 bases, J lost 6 bases, and 5 bases stayed unmatched. The CDR3 contains 15 residues. Germline V CDR1 and CDR2: LGHNA, YSLEER. TCRdb keeps only in-frame clones here, not all; method: immunoSEQ multiplex PCR. Counted here are about 70,000 clones, approximately 94% occurring once; the ten biggest clones make up around 0.37%. Sample: T cells isolated from PBMCs. This receptor was obtained from a human donor in good health. This rearrangement joins TRBV4-3 to TRBJ1-5; the match to TRBD1 covers 7 bases. CDR3 residues: CASSQDVQGTQPQHF. CDR3 coding DNA: TGCGCCAGCAGCCAAGACGTACAGGGGACTCAGCCCCAGCATTTT.